This TCR beta chain was documented in a study of metastatic and nonmetastatic thyroid tumors. Patients had received no treatment of any kind before thyroid surgery. Germline CDR1 reads SGHVS; CDR2 reads FQNEAQ. CDR3 length equals 16 residues. With V trimmed by 4 bases and J by 4 bases, 8 bases remained unmatched. This clone was observed many times. MiXCR was used by TCRdb to re-call the PCR reads. The repertoire includes about 43,000 clones, about 3.3% of them detected once, and about 9.7% sits in the top ten. The specimen was blood. This clonotype was sampled from a female donor with papillary thyroid cancer or a benign thyroid nodule (not recorded which). Some clones in this sample may be carry-over from other donors' samples. The chain is built from TRBV7-8 and TRBJ2-2; 8 bases align to TRBD1. The CDR3 DNA reads TGTGCCAGCAGCTCAAGGACAGGGCCGGGCACCGGGGAGCTGTTTTTT. Translation gives CASSSRTGPGTGELFF.